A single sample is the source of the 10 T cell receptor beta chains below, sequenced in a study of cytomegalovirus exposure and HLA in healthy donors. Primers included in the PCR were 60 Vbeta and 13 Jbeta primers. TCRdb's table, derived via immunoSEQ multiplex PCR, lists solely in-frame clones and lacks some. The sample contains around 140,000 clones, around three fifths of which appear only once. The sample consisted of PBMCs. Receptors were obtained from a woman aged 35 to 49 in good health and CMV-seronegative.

The CDR3 coding sequence is TGTGCCAGCAGGAGCCCGATTAACTATGGCTACACCTTC. Its protein is CASRSPINYGYTF. V gene TRBV2 combines with J gene TRBJ1-2, with unresolved D. Trimming removed 6 bases at V and 1 base at J, with 9 bases between. CDR3 length equals 13 residues. CDR1 is SNHLY, CDR2 FYNNEI, per germline.

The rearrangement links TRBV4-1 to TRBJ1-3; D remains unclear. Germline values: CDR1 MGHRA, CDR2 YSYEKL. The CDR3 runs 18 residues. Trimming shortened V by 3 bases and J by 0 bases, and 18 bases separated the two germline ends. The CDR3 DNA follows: TGCGCCAGCAGCCAGGCCCCTCCCGGAGGGTCCTCTGGAAACACCATATATTTT. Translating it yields CASSQAPPGGSSGNTIYF.

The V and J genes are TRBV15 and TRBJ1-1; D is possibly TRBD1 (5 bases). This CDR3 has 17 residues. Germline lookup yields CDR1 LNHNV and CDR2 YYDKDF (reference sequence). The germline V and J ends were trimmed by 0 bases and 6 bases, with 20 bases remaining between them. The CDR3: CATSRDKMRGHWAEAFF. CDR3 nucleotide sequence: TGTGCCACCAGCAGAGATAAGATGCGCGGACATTGGGCTGAAGCTTTCTTT.

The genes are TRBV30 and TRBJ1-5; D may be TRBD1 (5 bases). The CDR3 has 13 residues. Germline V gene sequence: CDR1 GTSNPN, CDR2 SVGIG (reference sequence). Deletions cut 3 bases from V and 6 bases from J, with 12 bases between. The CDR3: CAWSGGVGQPQHF. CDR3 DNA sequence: TGTGCCTGGAGCGGAGGGGTGGGTCAGCCCCAGCATTTT. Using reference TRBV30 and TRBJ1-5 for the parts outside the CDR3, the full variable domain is SQTIHQWPATLVQPVGSPLSLECTVEGTSNPNLYWYRQAAGRGLQLLFYSVGIGQISSEVPQNLSASRPQDRQFILSSKKLLLSDSGFYLCAWSGGVGQPQHFGDGTRLSIL.

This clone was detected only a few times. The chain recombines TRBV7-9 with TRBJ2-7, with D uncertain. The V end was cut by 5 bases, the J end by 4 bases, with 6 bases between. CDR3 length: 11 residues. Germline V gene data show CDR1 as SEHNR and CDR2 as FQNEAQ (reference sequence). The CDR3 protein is CASSPLYEQYF. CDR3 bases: TGTGCCAGCAGCCCCTTATACGAGCAGTACTTC.

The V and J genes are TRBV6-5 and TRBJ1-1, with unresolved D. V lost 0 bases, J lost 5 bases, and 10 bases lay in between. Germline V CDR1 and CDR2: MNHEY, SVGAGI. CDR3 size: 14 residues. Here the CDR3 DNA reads TGTGCCAGCAGTTACTCGGTACAAACAACTGAAGCTTTCTTT. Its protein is CASSYSVQTTEAFF.

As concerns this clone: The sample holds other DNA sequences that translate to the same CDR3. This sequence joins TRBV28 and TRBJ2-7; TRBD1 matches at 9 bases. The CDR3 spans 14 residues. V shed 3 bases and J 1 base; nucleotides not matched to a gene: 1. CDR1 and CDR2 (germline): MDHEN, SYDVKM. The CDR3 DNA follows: TGTGCCAGCAGTTTGACAGGGGGGTCCTACGAGCAGTACTTC. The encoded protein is CASSLTGGSYEQYF. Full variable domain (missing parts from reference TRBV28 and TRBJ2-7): DVKVTQSSRYLVKRTGEKVFLECVQDMDHENMFWYRQDPGLGLRLIYFSYDVKMKEKGDIPEGYSVSREKKERFSLILESASTNQTSMYLCASSLTGGSYEQYFGPGTRLTVT.

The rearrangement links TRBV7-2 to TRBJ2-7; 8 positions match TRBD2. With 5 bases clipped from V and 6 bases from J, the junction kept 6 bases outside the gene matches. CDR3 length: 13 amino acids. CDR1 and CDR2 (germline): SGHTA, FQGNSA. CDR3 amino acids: CASSDGGAGEQYF. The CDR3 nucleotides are TGTGCCAGCAGCGACGGGGGGGCAGGCGAGCAGTACTTC. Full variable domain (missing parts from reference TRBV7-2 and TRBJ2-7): GAGVSQSPSNKVTEKGKDVELRCDPISGHTALYWYRQSLGQGLEFLIYFQGNSAPDKSGLPSDRFSAERTGGSVSTLTIQRTQQEDSAVYLCASSDGGAGEQYFGPGTRLTVT.

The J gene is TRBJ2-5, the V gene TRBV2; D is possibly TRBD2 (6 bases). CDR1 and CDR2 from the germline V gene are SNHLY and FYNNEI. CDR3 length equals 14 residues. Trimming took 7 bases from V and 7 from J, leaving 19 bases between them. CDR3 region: CASTGGRPSGTQYF. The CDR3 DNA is TGTGCCAGCACCGGAGGGCGGCCCAGTGGGACCCAGTACTTC.

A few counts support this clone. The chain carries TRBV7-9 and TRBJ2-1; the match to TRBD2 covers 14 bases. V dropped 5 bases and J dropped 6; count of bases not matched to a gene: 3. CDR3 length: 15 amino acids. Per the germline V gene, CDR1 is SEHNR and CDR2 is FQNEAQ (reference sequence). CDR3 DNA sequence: TGTGCCAGCAGCCTGACTAGCGGGGGGGCCAATGAGCAGTTCTTC. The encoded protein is CASSLTSGGANEQFF.